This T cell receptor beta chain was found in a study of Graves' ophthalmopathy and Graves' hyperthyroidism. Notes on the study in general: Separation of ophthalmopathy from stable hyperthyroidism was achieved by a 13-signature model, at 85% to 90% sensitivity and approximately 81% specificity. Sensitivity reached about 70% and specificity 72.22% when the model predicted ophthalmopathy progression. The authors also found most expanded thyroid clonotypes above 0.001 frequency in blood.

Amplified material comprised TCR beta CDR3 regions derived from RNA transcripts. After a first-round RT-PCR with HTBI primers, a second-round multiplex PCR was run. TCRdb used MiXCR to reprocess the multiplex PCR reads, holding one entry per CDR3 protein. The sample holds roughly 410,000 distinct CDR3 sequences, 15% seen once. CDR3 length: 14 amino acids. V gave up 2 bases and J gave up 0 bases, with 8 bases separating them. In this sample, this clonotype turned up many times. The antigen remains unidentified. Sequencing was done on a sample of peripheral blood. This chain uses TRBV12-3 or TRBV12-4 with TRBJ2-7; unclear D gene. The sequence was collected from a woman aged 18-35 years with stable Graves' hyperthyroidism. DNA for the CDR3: TGTGCCAGCAGTTTAACAGACTTCTCCTACGAGCAGTACTTC. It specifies CASSLTDFSYEQYF.